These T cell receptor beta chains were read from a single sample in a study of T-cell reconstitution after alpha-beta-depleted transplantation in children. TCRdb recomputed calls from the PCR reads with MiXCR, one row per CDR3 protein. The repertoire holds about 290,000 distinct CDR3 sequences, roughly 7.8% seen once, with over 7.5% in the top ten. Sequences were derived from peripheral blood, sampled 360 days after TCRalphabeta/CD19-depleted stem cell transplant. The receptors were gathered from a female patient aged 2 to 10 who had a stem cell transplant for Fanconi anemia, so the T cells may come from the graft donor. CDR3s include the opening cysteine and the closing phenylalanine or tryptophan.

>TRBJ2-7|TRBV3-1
CASSQDPLSYEQYF
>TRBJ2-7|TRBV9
CASSIDGTYEQYF
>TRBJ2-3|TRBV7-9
CASSLAVPTDTQYF
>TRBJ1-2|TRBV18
CASSPSGQKTGGGYGYTF
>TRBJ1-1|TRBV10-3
CATSTSRNTEAFF
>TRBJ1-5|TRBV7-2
CASSLVPHINQPQHF
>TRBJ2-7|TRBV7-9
CASSSLAGAAVPEQYF
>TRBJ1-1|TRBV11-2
CASSQTLRNTEAFF
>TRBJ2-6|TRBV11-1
CASSLLGQTLKAAYVLTF
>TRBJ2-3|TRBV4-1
CASSHSGGNTVADTQYF
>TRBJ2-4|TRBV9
CASSVGAGGILAKNIQYF
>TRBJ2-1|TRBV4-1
CASSQARGSNEQFF
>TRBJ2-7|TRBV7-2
CASSSKSGGYSYEQYF
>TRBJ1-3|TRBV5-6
CASSAQPGNTIYF
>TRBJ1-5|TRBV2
CASSVRGQNQPQHF
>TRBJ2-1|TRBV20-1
CSATTRVEQFF
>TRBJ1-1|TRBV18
CASSPMSSGNTEAFF
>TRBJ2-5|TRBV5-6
CASSLGQWRGGQETQYF
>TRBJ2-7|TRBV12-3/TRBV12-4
CASLQGNYEQYF
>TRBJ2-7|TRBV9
CASSRFAGGEQYF
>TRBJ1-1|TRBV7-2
CASSLVWGQSTEAFF
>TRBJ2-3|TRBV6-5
CASSPPPGLAGTDTQYF
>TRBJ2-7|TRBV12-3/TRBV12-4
CASSTPPYEQYF
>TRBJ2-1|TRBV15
CATRSITSGASYNEQFF
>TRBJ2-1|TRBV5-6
CASSQVLAGAANEQFF
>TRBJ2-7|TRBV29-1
CSGGSSYEQYF
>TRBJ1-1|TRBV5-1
CASSLNDRNTEAFF
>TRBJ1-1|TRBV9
CASTGTGGLSTEAFF
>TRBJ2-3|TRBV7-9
CASSFSGLITDTQYF
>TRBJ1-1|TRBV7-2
CASSLARGNTEAFF
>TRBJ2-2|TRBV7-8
CASSLTGVVGELFF
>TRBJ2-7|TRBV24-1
CATSEGPTDYEQYF
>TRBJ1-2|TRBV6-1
CASSELHGYTF
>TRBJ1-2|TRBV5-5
CASSFGPGGISGSGYTF
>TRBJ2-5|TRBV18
CASSPFSGSVETQYF
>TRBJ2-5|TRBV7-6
CATGRTSGGPGETQYF
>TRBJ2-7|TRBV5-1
CASSLAPGQGENEQYF
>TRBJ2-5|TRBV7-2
CASSLTGFEETQYF
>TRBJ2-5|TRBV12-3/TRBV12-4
CASSIRAWETQYF
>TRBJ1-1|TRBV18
CASSSDRVHTEAFF
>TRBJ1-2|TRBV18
CASSPNVGHYGYTF
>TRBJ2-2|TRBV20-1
CSARDLQRAASVITGELFF
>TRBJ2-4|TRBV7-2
CASSPYKPARLWYF
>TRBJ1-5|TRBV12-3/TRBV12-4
CASSLSQFGQPQHF
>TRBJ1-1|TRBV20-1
CSARVRIGNTEAFF
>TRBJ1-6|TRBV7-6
CASSLAGPGPLSYSYNSPLHF
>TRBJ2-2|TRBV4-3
CASSQDALTLNTGELFF
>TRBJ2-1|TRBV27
CASSIRLAGSYNEQFF
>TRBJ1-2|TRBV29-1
CSVERTAYGYTF
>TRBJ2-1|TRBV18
CASSRGTSDIGNEQFF
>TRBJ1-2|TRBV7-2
CASSWDRGSYGYTF
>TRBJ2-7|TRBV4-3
CASSQGDRGPYEQYF
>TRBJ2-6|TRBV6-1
CASGRQGDGANVLTF
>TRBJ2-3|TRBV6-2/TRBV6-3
CASSYTRVGPDTQYF
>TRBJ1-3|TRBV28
CASSIQGSYSGNTIYF
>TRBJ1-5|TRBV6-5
CASSYSIPGWDQPQHF
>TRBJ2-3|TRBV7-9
CASSFRAAPYFTDTQYF
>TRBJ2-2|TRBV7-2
CASRELAGITGELFF
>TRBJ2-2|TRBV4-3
CASSHDGTSNTGELFF